A selection of T cell receptor beta chains follows, all from one sample in a study of blood T cell repertoires in COVID-19. Method: immunoSEQ multiplex PCR; TCRdb's copy keeps in-frame clones and lacks some. The table lists under 300,000 clones, about 85% of them singletons. Sequenced sample: PBMCs or T cells enriched from blood (not recorded which). All receptors derive from a woman aged 45-65 years who had been exposed to COVID-19. Each CDR3 is given with its conserved first and last residue.

TRBV19	TRBJ2-3	CASKERGVRSTQYF
TRBV25-1	TRBJ1-2	CASWEGANYGYTF
TRBV10-2	TRBJ2-1	CASSDRQDEQFF
TRBV11-3	TRBJ2-5	CASSPVKGLVGRRAETQYF
TRBV10-2	TRBJ1-6	CASSESVPGENNSPLHF
TRBV3-1/TRBV3-2	TRBJ1-6	CASSQDGGTGGSPLHF
TRBV5-1	TRBJ2-7	CASSLAVTSSSYEQYF
TRBV4-1	TRBJ1-5	CASSQDGGGNQPQHF
TRBV27	TRBJ1-5	CASRLSWGVHQPQHF
TRBV6-4	TRBJ1-1	CASSETPGGRTEAFF
TRBV6-2/TRBV6-3	TRBJ1-5	CASSYDRTGGSNQPQHF
TRBV7-9	TRBJ1-3	CASSPTGGILLTGNTIYF
TRBV6-1	TRBJ1-6	CASSEGRNSPLHF
TRBV5-4	TRBJ2-5	CASSWGLAGGQETQYF
TRBV6-9	TRBJ2-7	CASSSPGQGSYEQYF
TRBV4-3	TRBJ2-5	CASSQDRDSHQETQYF
TRBV5-1	TRBJ2-2	CASSLGQGTGELFF
TRBV19	TRBJ1-3	CASSSPGGVGNTIYF
TRBV19	TRBJ2-5	CASRETGWKTQYF
TRBV2	TRBJ1-2	CASMTGGRGYTF
TRBV14	TRBJ1-1	CASSPWWAGGGGNTEAFF
TRBV28	TRBJ2-7	CASSVQGPTYEQYF
TRBV28	TRBJ2-3	CASSWSFSSTDTQYF
TRBV9	TRBJ2-7	CASSPYAGGKGEQYF
TRBV18	TRBJ2-1	CASSPPGSSYNEQFF
TRBV7-9	TRBJ1-1	CASRRGQVTNTEAFF
TRBV7-9	TRBJ1-1	CASSLGLAAGSNTEAFF
TRBV11-2	TRBJ2-2	CASSLGVVSGELFF
TRBV7-6	TRBJ1-2	CASSQGAGYGYTF
TRBV3-1/TRBV3-2	TRBJ2-7	CASSQDISYEQYF
TRBV28	TRBJ2-2	CAICRAGAFTGELFF
TRBV27	TRBJ1-2	CASSLGGRGGRQGYTF
TRBV5-4	TRBJ2-6	CASARRGSSGANVLTF
TRBV18	TRBJ2-1	CASSPGSRRVGEQFF
TRBV3-1/TRBV3-2	TRBJ1-1	CASSHAGEAFF
TRBV5-1	TRBJ1-4	CASTLGQGVGEKLFF
TRBV13	TRBJ2-1	CASRLTSGGAEQFF
TRBV30	TRBJ1-1	CAGRQQAEAFF
TRBV5-4	TRBJ2-3	CASSPGGSRADTQYF
TRBV5-6	TRBJ1-5	CASSSLNQPQHF
TRBV15	TRBJ2-6	CATIGAKTTSGANVLTF
TRBV5-1	TRBJ1-1	CASSLETNRNTEAFF
TRBV10-3	TRBJ1-1	CAISEGGGSYTEAFF
TRBV14	TRBJ1-1	CASSQDHGQGMVAEAFF
TRBV5-4	TRBJ2-5	CASSLEPSGGAYQETQYF
TRBV7-9	TRBJ2-2	CASTESQGVTGELFF
TRBV4-1	TRBJ2-1	CASSPGTSYNEQFF
TRBV7-9	TRBJ2-1	CASTRGGTYNEQFF
TRBV12-3/TRBV12-4	TRBJ1-2	CASSTDSANGYTF
TRBV6-2/TRBV6-3	TRBJ1-2	CASSLHSDGGISYGYTF
TRBV11-2	TRBJ2-5	CASSRPRETQYF
TRBV11-2	TRBJ2-1	CASRDSSGGANNEQFF